This TCR beta chain was obtained from a study of T cells in Graves' hyperthyroidism and ophthalmopathy. Notes on the study in general: The model's output predicted ophthalmopathy at a median of roughly 6.9 months prior to onset. Peripheral blood also featured most of the thyroid clonotypes expanded above 0.001.

This clonotype was seen many times. No antigen is known for it. V shed 6 bases, J shed 2 bases, and the junction held 7 bases outside the gene matches. The CDR3 extends over 14 amino acids. Germline CDR1 reads DFQATT; CDR2 reads SNEGSKA (reference sequence). RNA transcripts gave rise to amplified TCR beta CDR3 regions. RT-PCR in the first round (using the HTBI primer set) targeted the TCR CDR3. TCRdb passed the multiplex PCR reads through MiXCR, listing each CDR3 protein once. Here the sample spans about 210,000 distinct CDR3 sequences, more than 15% being singletons. Researchers defined stable Graves' hyperthyroidism as no ophthalmopathy progression within 18 months. Orbital computed tomography and thyroid ultrasound, together with serum TRAb and thyroxine and clinical symptoms, were used for diagnoses.

The receptor was isolated from a man aged 45 to 65 with Graves' hyperthyroidism. The chain joins TRBV20-1 to TRBJ2-3, with 8 bases matching TRBD2. The specimen was blood. The CDR3 is CSARKAGVTDTQYF. For the CDR3, the DNA is TGCAGTGCCCGAAAAGCGGGAGTCACAGATACGCAGTATTTT.